This T cell receptor beta chain stems from a study of spatial heterogeneity in lung cancer. This clonotype showed up many times. Germline lookup yields CDR1 MNHEY and CDR2 SVGAGI. Losses at the gene ends were 6 bases for V and 8 bases for J; bases not matched to a gene: 20. This CDR3 is built from 18 residues. The time point here: blood at routine non-recurrence follow-up after resection. TCRdb re-derived calls from the 5' RACE reads in MiXCR, one entry per CDR3 protein. The sample has about 20,000 distinct CDR3 sequences, 9.2% seen once. Source: PBMCs, taken at follow-up. The chain uses TRBV6-5 and TRBJ2-3, with 10 bases that match TRBD2. The sequence came from a male donor with early-stage non-small cell lung cancer. CDR3 region: CASRESATSGYERGTQYF. As DNA, the CDR3 is TGTGCCAGCAGAGAATCCGCGACTAGCGGGTATGAGCGAGGTACGCAGTATTTT.